This T cell receptor beta chain was identified in a study of blood T cell repertoires in COVID-19. At the level of the study: The United States, Italy and Spain supplied acute and convalescent COVID-19 samples.

The CDR3 has 15 amino acids. Germline CDR1 reads ENHRY; CDR2 reads SYGVKD. Trimming at V came to 6 bases and at J to 0 bases, leaving 4 bases not matched to a gene. This table comes from immunoSEQ multiplex PCR, and its TCRdb copy is limited to in-frame clones, with some not included. The profile shows roughly 180,000 clones, roughly 79% of them singletons. What was sequenced was peripheral blood. The chain combines TRBV10-3 with TRBJ1-5, with 8 nucleotides matching TRBD1. The sequence derives from a woman aged 40 to 50 with COVID-19, enrolled during active disease. The CDR3 nucleotides are TGTGCCATCAGCCCGGACAGGGATAGCAATCAGCCCCAGCATTTT. Amino acid sequence: CAISPDRDSNQPQHF.